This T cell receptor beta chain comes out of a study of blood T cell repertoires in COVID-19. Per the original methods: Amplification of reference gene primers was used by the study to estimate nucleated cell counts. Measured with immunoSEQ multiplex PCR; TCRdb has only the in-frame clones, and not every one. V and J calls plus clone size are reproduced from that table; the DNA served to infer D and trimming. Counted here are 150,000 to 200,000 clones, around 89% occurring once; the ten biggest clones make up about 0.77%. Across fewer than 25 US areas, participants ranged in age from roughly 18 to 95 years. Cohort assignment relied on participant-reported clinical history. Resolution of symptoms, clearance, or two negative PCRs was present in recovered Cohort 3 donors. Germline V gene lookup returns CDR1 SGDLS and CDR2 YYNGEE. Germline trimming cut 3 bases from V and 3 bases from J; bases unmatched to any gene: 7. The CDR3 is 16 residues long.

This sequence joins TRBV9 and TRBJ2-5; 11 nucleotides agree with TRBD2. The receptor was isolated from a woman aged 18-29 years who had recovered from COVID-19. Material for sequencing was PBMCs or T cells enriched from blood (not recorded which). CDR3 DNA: TGTGCCAGCAGCGACGGGACTAGCGGATTTAAAGAGACCCAGTACTTC. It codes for CASSDGTSGFKETQYF.